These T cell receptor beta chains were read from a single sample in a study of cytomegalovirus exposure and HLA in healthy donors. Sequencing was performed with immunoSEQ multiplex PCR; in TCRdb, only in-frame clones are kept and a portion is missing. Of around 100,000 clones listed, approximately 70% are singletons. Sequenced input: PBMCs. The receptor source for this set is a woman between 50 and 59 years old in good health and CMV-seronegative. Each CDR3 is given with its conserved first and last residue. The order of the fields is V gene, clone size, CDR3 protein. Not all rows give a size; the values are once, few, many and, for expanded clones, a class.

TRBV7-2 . CASSSLDGEEAFF
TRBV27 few CASSLSIGTRRETQYF
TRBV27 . CASSYRGERGLYEQYF
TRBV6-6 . CASSYSAQTNEKLFF
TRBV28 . CASSLYQGPNTEAFF
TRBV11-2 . CASSLAGTSTDTQYF
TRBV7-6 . CASSSGSGRLSYEQYF
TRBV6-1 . CASSEVGGSTDTQYF
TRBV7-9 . CASSSSVLGYGGSTEAFF
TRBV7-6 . CASSLGQGGSYNEQFF
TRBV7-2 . CASRLNRENEKLFF
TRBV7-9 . CASSSGQGRKKLFF
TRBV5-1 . CASSVQQGNIQYF
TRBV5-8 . CASSPLFRNEQFF
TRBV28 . CASSPGQGVGNTIYF
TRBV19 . CASSSSGADYGYTF
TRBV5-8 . CASSAGTSGYSYEQYF
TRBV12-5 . CASGLVLGTGTTWNTEAFF
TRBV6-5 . CASSYTAGGLGYEQYF
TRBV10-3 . CAIRERQDAYGYTF
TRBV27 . CASSLSGTGFRSGANVLTF
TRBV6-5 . CASSYREVRNEQFF
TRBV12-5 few CASGLGTDRKAFF
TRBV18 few CASSIGTSGSETQYF
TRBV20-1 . CSAPRNYEQYF
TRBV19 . CASSVGTWRGYEQYF